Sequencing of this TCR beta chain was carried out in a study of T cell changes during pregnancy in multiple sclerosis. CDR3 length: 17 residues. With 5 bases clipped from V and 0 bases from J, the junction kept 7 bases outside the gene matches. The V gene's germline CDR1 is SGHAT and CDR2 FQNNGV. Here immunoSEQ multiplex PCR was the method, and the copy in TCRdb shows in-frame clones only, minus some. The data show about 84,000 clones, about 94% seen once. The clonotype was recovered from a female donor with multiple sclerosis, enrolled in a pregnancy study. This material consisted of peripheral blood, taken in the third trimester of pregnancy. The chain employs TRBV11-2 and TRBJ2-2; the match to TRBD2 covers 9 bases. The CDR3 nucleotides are TGTGCCAGCAGCACCAGCGGGGGGACTGCGAACACCGGGGAGCTGTTTTTT. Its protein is CASSTSGGTANTGELFF.